This T cell receptor beta chain was recovered during a study of T cell responses to AZD1222 COVID-19 vaccine. Assay: immunoSEQ multiplex PCR; the TCRdb copy retains only in-frame clones and omits some. Of roughly 130,000 clones listed, roughly nine tenths are singletons. With respect to this clone: Antigen: not known.

The CDR3 has 11 amino acids. Study-level results: White British donors predominated, females outnumbered males, and clonal diversity was possibly underestimated. Compared with day 0, the breadth and depth of the Spike-specific TCR repertoire rose significantly after two doses of AZD1222.

The sequence was obtained from an adult in good health. The chain uses TRBV12-2 and TRBJ2-5; the D call TRBD2 from the table was never checked on the DNA. TRBV12-2 is a known pseudogene. Material: peripheral blood, obtained on day 0 of AZD1222 vaccination. Written as DNA, the CDR3 is TGTGGCGAGCGGCTAGCAGAGACCCAGTACTTC. Its protein product is CGERLAETQYF.